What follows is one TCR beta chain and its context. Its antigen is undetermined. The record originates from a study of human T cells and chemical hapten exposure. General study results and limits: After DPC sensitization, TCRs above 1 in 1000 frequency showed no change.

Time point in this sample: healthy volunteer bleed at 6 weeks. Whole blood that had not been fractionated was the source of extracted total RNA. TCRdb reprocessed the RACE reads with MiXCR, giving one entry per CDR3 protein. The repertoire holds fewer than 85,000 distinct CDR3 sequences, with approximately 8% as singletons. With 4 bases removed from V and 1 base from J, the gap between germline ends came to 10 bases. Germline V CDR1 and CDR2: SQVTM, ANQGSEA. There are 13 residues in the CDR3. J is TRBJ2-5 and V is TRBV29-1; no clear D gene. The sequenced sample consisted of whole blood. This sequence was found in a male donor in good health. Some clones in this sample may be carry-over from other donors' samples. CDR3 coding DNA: TGCAGCGTTGTCTCGTTTGCCCAAGAGACCCAGTACTTC. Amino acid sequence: CSVVSFAQETQYF.